This T cell receptor (beta chain) is from a study of T-cell reconstitution after alpha-beta-depleted transplantation in children. This clonotype was observed many times. Unique molecular identifiers featured in how the TCRbeta library was prepared. TCRdb processed the PCR reads anew with MiXCR; each CDR3 protein has one entry. The sample yields almost 400,000 distinct CDR3 sequences, roughly 22% seen once. CDR1 and CDR2 from the germline V gene are DFQATT and SNEGSKA (reference sequence). The CDR3 spans 14 residues. Trimming removed 2 bases from V and 8 bases from J, with 16 bases in between. The sequences come from PBMCs from the stem cell graft donor, collected from the stem cell graft. The sequence came from a human donor who donated a stem cell graft to a child with acute myeloid leukemia. J is TRBJ2-1 and V is TRBV20-1; D might be TRBD2 (5 bases). The CDR3 DNA reads TGCAGTGCTAGAACCAGTACTAGTGTCCATGAGCAGTTCTTC. Protein: CSARTSTSVHEQFF.